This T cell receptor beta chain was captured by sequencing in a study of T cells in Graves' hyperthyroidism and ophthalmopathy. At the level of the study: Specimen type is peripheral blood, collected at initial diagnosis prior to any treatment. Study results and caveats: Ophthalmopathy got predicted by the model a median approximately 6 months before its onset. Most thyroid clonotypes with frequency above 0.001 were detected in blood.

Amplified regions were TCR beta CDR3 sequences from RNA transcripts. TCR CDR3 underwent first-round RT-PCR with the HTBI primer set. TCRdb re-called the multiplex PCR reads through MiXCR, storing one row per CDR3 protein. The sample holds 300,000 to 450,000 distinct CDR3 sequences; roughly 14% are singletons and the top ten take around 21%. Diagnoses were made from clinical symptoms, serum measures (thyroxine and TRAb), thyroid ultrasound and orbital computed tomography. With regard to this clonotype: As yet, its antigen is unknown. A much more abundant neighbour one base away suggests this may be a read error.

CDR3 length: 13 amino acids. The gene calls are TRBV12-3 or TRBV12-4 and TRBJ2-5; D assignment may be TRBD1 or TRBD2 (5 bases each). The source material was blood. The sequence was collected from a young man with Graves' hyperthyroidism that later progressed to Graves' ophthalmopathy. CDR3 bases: TGTGCCGGCAGTGATGGGGGTCGGGAGACCCAGTACTTC. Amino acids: CAGSDGGRETQYF.